This T cell receptor beta chain is drawn from a study of cytomegalovirus exposure and HLA in healthy donors. About the research overall: Findings of an earlier analysis included roughly 110 million unique TCR beta sequences from roughly 200 million T cells. General observations from the study: Judged likely to be a sequencing artifact was a cluster of highly shared sequence variants. A missense DCLRE1C variant was associated with V- and J-gene trimming of TCR beta chains in a later analysis, and an independent cohort replicated the association.

Researchers ran the PCR with 60 Vbeta and 13 Jbeta primers. Assay: immunoSEQ multiplex PCR; the TCRdb copy retains only in-frame clones and omits some. The table records 75,000 to 95,000 clones, around 79% of them present only once. V shed 6 bases and J shed 3 bases, with 11 bases lying between them. CDR1 is LNHDA and CDR2 is SQIVND in the germline V gene (reference sequence). The CDR3 runs to 13 residues. Details on this clone: Its antigen is not known.

This TCR came from a woman in her thirties or forties in good health and CMV-seropositive. The specimen sequenced was PBMCs. The V and J genes are TRBV19 and TRBJ1-1; no definite D call. The CDR3 is CASRANPDTEAFF. As DNA, the CDR3 is TGTGCCAGTAGGGCAAATCCAGACACTGAAGCTTTCTTT.